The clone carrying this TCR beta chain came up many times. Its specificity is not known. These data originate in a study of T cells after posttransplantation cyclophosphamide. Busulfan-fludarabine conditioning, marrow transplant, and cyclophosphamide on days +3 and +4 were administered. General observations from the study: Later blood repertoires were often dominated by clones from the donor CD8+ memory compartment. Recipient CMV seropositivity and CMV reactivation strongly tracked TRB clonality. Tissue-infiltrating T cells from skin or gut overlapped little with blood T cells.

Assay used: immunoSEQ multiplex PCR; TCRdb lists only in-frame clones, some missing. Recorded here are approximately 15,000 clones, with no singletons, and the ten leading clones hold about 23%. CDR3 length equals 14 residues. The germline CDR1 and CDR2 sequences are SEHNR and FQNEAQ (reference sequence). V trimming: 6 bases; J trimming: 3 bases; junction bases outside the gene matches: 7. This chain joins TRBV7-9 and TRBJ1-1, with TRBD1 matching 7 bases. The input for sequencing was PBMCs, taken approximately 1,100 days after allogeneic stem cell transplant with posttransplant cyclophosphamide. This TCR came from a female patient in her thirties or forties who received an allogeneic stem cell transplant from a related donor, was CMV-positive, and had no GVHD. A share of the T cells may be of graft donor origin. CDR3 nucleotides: TGTGCCAGCAGTTCTCGTACAGGGGACACTGAAGCTTTCTTT. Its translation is CASSSRTGDTEAFF. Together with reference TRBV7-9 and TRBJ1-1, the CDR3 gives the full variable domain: DTGVSQNPRHKITKRGQNVTFRCDPISEHNRLYWYRQTLGQGPEFLTYFQNEAQLEKSRLLSDRFSAERPKGSFSTLEIQRTEQGDSAMYLCASSSRTGDTEAFFGQGTRLTVV.